Each of the 21 T cell receptor beta chains below was sequenced from the same sample in a study of cytomegalovirus exposure and HLA in healthy donors. The PCR had 60 Vbeta and 13 Jbeta primers. Data came from immunoSEQ multiplex PCR; TCRdb stores just in-frame clones and leaves some out. The sample lists about 140,000 clones; roughly 80% were seen once. Material: PBMCs. These TCRs come from a man aged 18 to 35 in good health and CMV-seronegative.

The J gene is TRBJ2-1, the V gene TRBV4-3, with 8 bases matching TRBD2. Germline values: CDR1 LGHNA, CDR2 YSLEER. Trimming took 5 bases from V and 0 from J; bases not matched to a gene: 12. The CDR3 has 18 residues. The CDR3 spells CASSYGGGPTYSYNEQFF. CDR3 sequence (DNA): TGCGCCAGCAGCTACGGCGGGGGGCCGACCTACTCCTACAATGAGCAGTTCTTC.

This clone turned up a few times. V usage is TRBV6-1 and J usage is TRBJ1-4; perhaps TRBD1 as D (6 bases). Germline values: CDR1 MNHNS, CDR2 SASEGT. The CDR3 extends over 18 amino acids. V was trimmed by 4 bases and J by 1 base, leaving 19 bases between them. The CDR3 DNA reads as TGTGCCAGCAGTGTAGGGGGGGGTAGACCGGGAACTAATGAAAAACTGTTTTTT. Translation gives CASSVGGGRPGTNEKLFF.

The CDR3 DNA reads TGTGCCAGCAGCCATACGGACACTGAAGCTTTCTTT. Translation gives CASSHTDTEAFF. The genes are TRBV4-2 and TRBJ1-1; the D is unclear. CDR3 length equals 12 residues. The ends were cut back, 3 bases at V and 3 bases at J, with 5 bases in the middle. The germline gives CDR1 LGHNA, CDR2 YNFKEQ.

V gene TRBV5-5 combines with J gene TRBJ1-4; TRBD1 is a possible D gene (5 bases). The CDR3 runs 15 residues. V was trimmed by 0 bases and J by 8 bases, leaving 14 bases between them. Per the germline V gene, CDR1 is SGHKS and CDR2 is YYEKEE (reference sequence). CDR3 nucleotide sequence: TGTGCCAGCAGCTTGGGTAAAGGGGTATGGGAAAAACTGTTTTTT. Amino acids: CASSLGKGVWEKLFF. The complete variable domain, with remaining parts taken from reference TRBV5-5 and TRBJ1-4, reads DAGVTQSPTHLIKTRGQQVTLRCSPISGHKSVSWYQQVLGQGPQFIFQYYEKEERGRGNFPDRFSARQFPNYSSELNVNALLLGDSALYLCASSLGKGVWEKLFFGSGTQLSVL.

The V and J genes are TRBV25-1 and TRBJ1-4, with 9 bases that match TRBD1. Trimming removed 4 bases from V and 4 bases from J; junction bases left unmatched: 4. This CDR3 comprises 15 residues. The germline gives CDR1 MGHDK, CDR2 SYGVNS. CDR3 sequence reads: CASSVDRGFNEKLFF. CDR3 coding DNA: TGTGCCAGCAGTGTCGACAGGGGGTTTAATGAAAAACTGTTTTTT.

The chain combines TRBV2 with TRBJ1-2; D perhaps matches TRBD1 (5 bases). Germline loops: CDR1 SNHLY, CDR2 FYNNEI. This CDR3 is 12 amino acids long. V was trimmed by 7 bases and J by 7 bases, leaving 13 bases between them. The CDR3 reads CASTFAGSGYTF. In DNA, the CDR3 is TGTGCCAGCACCTTCGCAGGGTCTGGCTACACCTTC.

This clone was observed a handful of times. The J gene is TRBJ1-3, the V gene TRBV9; 8 bases match TRBD1. The CDR3 loop spans 16 amino acids. Per the germline V gene, CDR1 is SGDLS and CDR2 is YYNGEE. The V segment lost 3 bases and the J segment 0 bases; nucleotides outside the gene matches: 5. The DNA of the CDR3 is TGTGCCAGCAGCGCTGGACAGGGCTCCTCTGGAAACACCATATATTTT. Amino acids: CASSAGQGSSGNTIYF. The full variable domain, in which reference TRBV9 and TRBJ1-3 provide the parts outside the CDR3, is DSGVTQTPKHLITATGQRVTLRCSPRSGDLSVYWYQQSLDQGLQFLIQYYNGEERAKGNILERFSAQQFPDLHSELNLSSLELGDSALYFCASSAGQGSSGNTIYFGEGSWLTVV.

The rearrangement links TRBV7-2 to TRBJ2-7, with 8 nucleotides matching TRBD1. The CDR3 has 15 amino acids. V was pared by 4 bases and J by 3 bases, with 8 bases of the junction left unmatched. Germline lookup yields CDR1 SGHTA and CDR2 FQGNSA. CDR3 sequence reads: CASSYRTGKDYEQYF. The CDR3 region has the DNA TGTGCCAGCAGCTACCGGACAGGGAAAGACTACGAGCAGTACTTC.

The chain has TRBV9 and TRBJ2-7, with D maybe TRBD2 (6 bases). The germline V and J ends were trimmed by 4 bases and 2 bases, with 13 bases remaining between them. The CDR3 has 14 residues. Germline V gene lookup returns CDR1 SGDLS and CDR2 YYNGEE. The chain's CDR3 is CASSPRGSAYEQYF. CDR3 in DNA: TGTGCCAGCAGCCCCCGGGGGTCAGCCTACGAGCAGTACTTC.

V gene TRBV7-2 combines with J gene TRBJ2-5; D is possibly TRBD2 (5 bases). CDR3 length equals 17 residues. The V end was cut by 5 bases, the J end by 0 bases, with 19 bases between. Germline values: CDR1 SGHTA, CDR2 FQGNSA. In DNA form, the CDR3 reads TGTGCCAGCAGCCCCGGTCCCGGGGAGCTAAACCAAGAGACCCAGTACTTC. Protein sequence: CASSPGPGELNQETQYF.

The J gene is TRBJ2-7, the V gene TRBV2, with 7 bases matching TRBD2. The CDR3 totals 14 residues. CDR1 SNHLY and CDR2 FYNNEI come from the germline V gene. V lost 5 bases, J lost 5 bases, and 9 bases stayed unmatched. This CDR3 reads CASSRAGSIDEQYF. The CDR3 DNA reads TGTGCCAGCAGTCGAGCGGGGTCTATCGACGAGCAGTACTTC.

The chain combines TRBV4-3 with TRBJ2-3; D is perhaps TRBD2 (5 bases). This CDR3 is 16 amino acids long. Germline CDR1 is LGHNA and CDR2 is YSLEER. The V end lost 1 base, the J end lost 5 bases, and 16 bases lay between the germline ends. CDR3 protein: CASSQVLGNEGDTQYF. The CDR3 DNA is TGCGCCAGCAGCCAAGTCCTCGGGAACGAGGGAGATACGCAGTATTTT.

V usage is TRBV11-1 and J usage is TRBJ2-3; 8 nucleotides align to TRBD2. This CDR3 region has 15 residues. V gave up 6 bases and J gave up 3 bases; unmatched junction bases: 8. Germline lookup yields CDR1 SGHAT and CDR2 FQDESV (reference sequence). CDR3 in DNA: TGTGCCAGCAGTTTTCCGGGACTAGGGACAGATACGCAGTATTTT. Its protein product is CASSFPGLGTDTQYF.

V usage is TRBV5-6 and J usage is TRBJ2-6; D gene unclear. V shed 3 bases and J shed 2 bases, with 6 bases lying between them. The CDR3 has 14 residues. The V gene's germline CDR1 is SGHDT and CDR2 YYEEEE. This chain's CDR3 is CASSSLTGANVLTF. The CDR3 DNA reads TGTGCCAGCAGCTCCTTAACTGGGGCCAACGTCCTGACTTTC.

The rearrangement uses TRBV6-4 and TRBJ2-3; tentatively, D is TRBD1 (6 bases). V was trimmed by 4 bases and J by 1 base, leaving 6 bases between them. The CDR3 spans 13 residues. The germline gives CDR1 MRHNA, CDR2 SNTAGT. The CDR3: CASSAGGTDTQYF. The CDR3 DNA follows: TGTGCCAGCAGTGCAGGGGGCACAGATACGCAGTATTTT.

This clone was counted between two and nine times. V and J are TRBV5-6 and TRBJ1-5; no clear D. Trimming cost V 5 bases and J 1 base, with 10 bases left between them. Germline V CDR1 and CDR2: SGHDT, YYEEEE. CDR3 length: 14 residues. The CDR3 region has the DNA TGTGCCAGCAGTTACGGGGTGAGCAATCAGCCCCAGCATTTT. As protein: CASSYGVSNQPQHF.

Details on this clone: The identical CDR3 is also encoded by other nucleotide sequences in the sample. The V and J genes are TRBV2 and TRBJ1-1, with D maybe TRBD1 (6 bases). Trimming took 5 bases from V and 1 from J, leaving 8 bases between them. The CDR3 is made up of 13 amino acids. Germline CDR1 reads SNHLY; CDR2 reads FYNNEI. In nucleotides, the CDR3 is TGTGCCAGCAGTCTGGACAGGAACACTGAAGCTTTCTTT. Residues: CASSLDRNTEAFF.

The rearrangement links TRBV5-6 to TRBJ1-4; tentatively, D is TRBD1 (5 bases). Germline CDR1 and CDR2: SGHDT and YYEEEE. Trimming shortened V by 0 bases and J by 3 bases, and 9 bases separated the two germline ends. The CDR3 contains 15 residues. The CDR3 reads CASSLDGRANEKLFF. In DNA, the CDR3 is TGTGCCAGCAGCTTGGACGGCAGGGCTAATGAAAAACTGTTTTTT.

The CDR3 nucleotides are TGTGCCATCAGTGAGGGGGCCGTTTATGGCTACACCTTC. It translates to CAISEGAVYGYTF. This chain connects TRBV10-3 to TRBJ1-2; D might be TRBD1 (5 bases). Germline V lookup: CDR1 ENHRY, CDR2 SYGVKD. CDR3 length: 13 residues. V lost 2 bases, J lost 5 bases, and 9 bases lay in between.

The chain couples TRBV5-1 to TRBJ1-2; 7 bases map to TRBD1. The V gene end was trimmed by 2 bases and the J gene end by 4 bases; junction bases not matched to a gene: 8. Per the germline V gene, CDR1 is SGHRS and CDR2 is YFSETQ. The CDR3 has 15 amino acids. In nucleotides, the CDR3 is TGCGCCAGCAGCTTCGGCCAGGGGGAGGTCTATGGCTACACCTTC. It encodes CASSFGQGEVYGYTF.

CDR3 residues: CASSSGQGLNEQYF. DNA of the CDR3: TGTGCCAGCAGCTCGGGACAGGGGTTAAACGAGCAGTACTTC. The chain carries TRBV13 and TRBJ2-7; TRBD1 matches 10 bases. In germline, CDR1 is PRHDT, CDR2 FYEKMQ (reference sequence). CDR3 length equals 14 residues. V lost 4 bases to trimming and J lost 5 bases; unmatched junction nucleotides: 5.